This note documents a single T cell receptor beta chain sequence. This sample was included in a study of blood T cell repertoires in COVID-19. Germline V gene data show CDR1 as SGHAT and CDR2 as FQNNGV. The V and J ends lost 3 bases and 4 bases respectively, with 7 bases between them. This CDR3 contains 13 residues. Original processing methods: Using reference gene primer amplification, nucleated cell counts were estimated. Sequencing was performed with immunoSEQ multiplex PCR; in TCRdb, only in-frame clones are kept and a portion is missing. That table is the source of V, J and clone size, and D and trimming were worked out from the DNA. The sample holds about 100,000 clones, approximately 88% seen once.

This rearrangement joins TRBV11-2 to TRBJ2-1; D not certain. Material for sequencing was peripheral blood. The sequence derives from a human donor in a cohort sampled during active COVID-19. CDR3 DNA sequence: TGTGCCAGCAGCTTGACTGAGTACAATGAGCAGTTCTTC. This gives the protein CASSLTEYNEQFF. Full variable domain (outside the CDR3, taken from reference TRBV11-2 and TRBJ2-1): EAGVAQSPRYKIIEKRQSVAFWCNPISGHATLYWYQQILGQGPKLLIQFQNNGVVDDSQLPKDRFSAERLKGVDSTLKIQPAKLEDSAVYLCASSLTEYNEQFFGPGTRLTVL.